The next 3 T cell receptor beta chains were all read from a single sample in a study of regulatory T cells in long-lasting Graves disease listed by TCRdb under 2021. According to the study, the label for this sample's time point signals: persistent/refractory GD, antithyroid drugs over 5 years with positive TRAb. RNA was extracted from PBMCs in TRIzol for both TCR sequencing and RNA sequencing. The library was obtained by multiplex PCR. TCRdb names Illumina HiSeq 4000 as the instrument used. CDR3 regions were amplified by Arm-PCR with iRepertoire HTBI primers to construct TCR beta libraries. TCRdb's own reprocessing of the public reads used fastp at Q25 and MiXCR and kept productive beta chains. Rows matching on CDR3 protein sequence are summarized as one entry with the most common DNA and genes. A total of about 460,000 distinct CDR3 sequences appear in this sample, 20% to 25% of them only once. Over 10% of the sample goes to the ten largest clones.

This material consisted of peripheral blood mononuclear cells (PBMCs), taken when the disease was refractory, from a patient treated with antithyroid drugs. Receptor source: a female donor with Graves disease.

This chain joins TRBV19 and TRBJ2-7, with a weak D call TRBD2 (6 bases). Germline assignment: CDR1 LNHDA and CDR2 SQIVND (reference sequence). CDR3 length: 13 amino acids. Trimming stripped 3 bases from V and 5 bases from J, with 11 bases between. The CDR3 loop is CASSIGGADEQYF. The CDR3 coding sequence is TGTGCCAGTAGTATCGGCGGGGCTGACGAGCAGTACTTC.

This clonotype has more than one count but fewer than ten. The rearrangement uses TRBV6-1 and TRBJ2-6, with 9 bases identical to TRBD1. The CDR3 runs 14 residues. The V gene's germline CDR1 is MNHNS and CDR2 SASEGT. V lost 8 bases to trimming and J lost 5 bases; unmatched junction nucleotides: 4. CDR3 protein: CASGGTGWANVLTF. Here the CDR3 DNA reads TGTGCCAGCGGTGGGACAGGGTGGGCCAACGTCCTGACTTTC.

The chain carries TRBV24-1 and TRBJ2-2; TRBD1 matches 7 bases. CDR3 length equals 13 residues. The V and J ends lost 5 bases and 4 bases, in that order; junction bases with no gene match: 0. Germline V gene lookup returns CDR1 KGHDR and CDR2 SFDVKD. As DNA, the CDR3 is TGTGCCACCAGTGGACAGGGCACCGGGGAGCTGTTTTTT. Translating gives CATSGQGTGELFF.